The 5 T cell receptor beta chains in this list originate from one sample, sequenced in a study of metastatic and nonmetastatic thyroid tumors. All patients were untreated before thyroid surgery. TCRdb re-clonotyped the PCR reads via MiXCR. The data contain 45,000 to 60,000 clones, over 15% of them singletons. Sequenced material: blood. The receptors were sampled from a female donor with papillary thyroid cancer or a benign thyroid nodule (not recorded which). Some clones in this sample may be carry-over from other donors' samples.

The sample holds a few counts of this clone. The chain combines TRBV28 with TRBJ1-2; 8 bases are a match to TRBD1. The V segment lost 6 bases and the J segment 0 bases; nucleotides outside the gene matches: 3. Germline CDR1 is MDHEN and CDR2 is SYDVKM. This CDR3 comprises 14 residues. The CDR3 bases are TGTGCCAGCAGATTACAGGGGGCTAACTATGGCTACACCTTC. It translates to CASRLQGANYGYTF.

Worth noting for this clone: A much larger clone lies one base from this, so it may be a read error. The rearrangement joins TRBV19 to TRBJ2-1; 13 nucleotides agree with TRBD2. This CDR3 is built from 15 residues. Germline V gene data show CDR1 as LNHDA and CDR2 as SQIVND (reference sequence). V lost 5 bases, J lost 12 bases, and 10 bases stayed unmatched. The CDR3 reads CASSPGTSGTLWQFF. The CDR3 DNA follows: TGTGCCAGTAGTCCCGGGACTAGCGGGACGCTGTGGCAGTTCTTC.

This clone was observed at least ten times. This rearrangement joins TRBV7-2 to TRBJ1-2, with 8 nucleotides matching TRBD1. V was clipped by 2 bases and J by 2 bases; unmatched bases: 10. The CDR3 totals 17 residues. From germline, CDR1 is SGHTA and CDR2 FQGNSA. The DNA of the CDR3 is TGTGCCAGCAGCTTAATATCTGGGACAGGACCCAACTATGGCTACACCTTC. It is translated as CASSLISGTGPNYGYTF. The full variable domain, rest sourced from reference TRBV7-2 and TRBJ1-2, is GAGVSQSPSNKVTEKGKDVELRCDPISGHTALYWYRQSLGQGLEFLIYFQGNSAPDKSGLPSDRFSAERTGGSVSTLTIQRTQQEDSAVYLCASSLISGTGPNYGYTFGSGTRLTVV.

This clone was counted many times. The V call is TRBV11-3, the J call TRBJ2-1; D is ambiguous. V was cut by 0 bases and J by 5 bases, with 5 bases left in between. Germline loops: CDR1 SGHNT, CDR2 YENEEA. CDR3 length equals 13 residues. CDR3 sequence reads: CASSLDWNNEQFF. As DNA, the CDR3 is TGTGCCAGCAGCTTAGATTGGAACAATGAGCAGTTCTTC.

This clone was detected only once. This chain joins TRBV11-1 and TRBJ2-1; a possible D gene is TRBD2 (5 bases). Germline V CDR1 and CDR2: SGHAT, FQDESV (reference sequence). This CDR3 has 17 residues. V was trimmed by 2 bases and J by 0 bases, leaving 14 bases between them. CDR3 residues: CASSLWCSVFSYNEQFF. The CDR3 region has the DNA TGTGCCAGCAGCTTATGGTGTAGCGTGTTCTCCTACAATGAGCAGTTCTTC.